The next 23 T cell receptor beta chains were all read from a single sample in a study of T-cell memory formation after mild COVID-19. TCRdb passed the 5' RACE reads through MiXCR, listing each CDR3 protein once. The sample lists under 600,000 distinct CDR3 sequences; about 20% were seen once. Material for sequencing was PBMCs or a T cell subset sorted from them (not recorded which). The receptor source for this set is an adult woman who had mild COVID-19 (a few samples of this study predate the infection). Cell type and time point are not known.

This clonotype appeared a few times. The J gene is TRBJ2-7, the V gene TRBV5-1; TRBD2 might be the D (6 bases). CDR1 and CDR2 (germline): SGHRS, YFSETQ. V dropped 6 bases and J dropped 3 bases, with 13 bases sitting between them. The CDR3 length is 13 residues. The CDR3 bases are TGCGCCAGCAAGGAGGGTTGGGGCTACGAGCAGTACTTC. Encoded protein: CASKEGWGYEQYF.

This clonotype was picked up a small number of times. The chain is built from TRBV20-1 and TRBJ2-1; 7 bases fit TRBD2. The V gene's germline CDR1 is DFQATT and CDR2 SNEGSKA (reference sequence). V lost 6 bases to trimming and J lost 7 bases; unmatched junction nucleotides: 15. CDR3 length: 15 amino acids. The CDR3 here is CSAIPLGLPTNEQFF. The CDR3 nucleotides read TGCAGTGCCATTCCGCTGGGACTACCAACGAATGAGCAGTTCTTC.

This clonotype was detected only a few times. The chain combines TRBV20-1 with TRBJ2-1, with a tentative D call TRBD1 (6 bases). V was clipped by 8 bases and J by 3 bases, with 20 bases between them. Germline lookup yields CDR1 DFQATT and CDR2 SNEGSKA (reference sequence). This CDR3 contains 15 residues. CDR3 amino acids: CSTIRTEGSYNEQFF. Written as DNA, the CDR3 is TGCAGTACCATCCGGACAGAGGGGAGCTACAATGAGCAGTTCTTC.

This chain's CDR3 is CASSLQSVGNIQYF. The CDR3 DNA reads as TGTGCCAGCAGTCTTCAGAGCGTTGGAAACATTCAGTACTTC. This chain joins TRBV7-9 and TRBJ2-4; unclear D gene. The CDR3 runs 14 residues. Germline CDR1 SEHNR, CDR2 FQNEAQ (reference sequence). V lost 6 bases to trimming and J lost 6 bases, with 15 bases between them.

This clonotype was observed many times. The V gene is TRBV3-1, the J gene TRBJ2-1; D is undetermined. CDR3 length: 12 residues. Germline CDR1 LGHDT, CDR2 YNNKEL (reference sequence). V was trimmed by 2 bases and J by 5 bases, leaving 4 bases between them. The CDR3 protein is CASSQRNNEQFF. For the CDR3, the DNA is TGTGCCAGCAGCCAACGAAACAATGAGCAGTTCTTC.

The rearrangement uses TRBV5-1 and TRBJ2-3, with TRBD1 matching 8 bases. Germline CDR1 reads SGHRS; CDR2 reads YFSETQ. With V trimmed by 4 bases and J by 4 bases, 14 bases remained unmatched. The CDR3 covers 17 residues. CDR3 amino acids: CASSLGQGLERADTQYF. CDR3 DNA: TGCGCCAGCAGCCTCGGACAGGGCTTAGAAAGAGCAGATACGCAGTATTTT.

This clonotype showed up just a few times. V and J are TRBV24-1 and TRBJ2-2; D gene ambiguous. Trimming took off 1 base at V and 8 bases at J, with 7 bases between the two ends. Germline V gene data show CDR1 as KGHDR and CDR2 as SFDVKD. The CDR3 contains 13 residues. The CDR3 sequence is CATSDFWPGELFF. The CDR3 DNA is TGTGCCACCAGTGATTTTTGGCCGGGGGAGCTGTTTTTT.

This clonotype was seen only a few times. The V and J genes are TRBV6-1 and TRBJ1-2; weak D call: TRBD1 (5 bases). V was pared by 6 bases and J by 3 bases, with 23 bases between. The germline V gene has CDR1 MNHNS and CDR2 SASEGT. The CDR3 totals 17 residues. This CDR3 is CASSLESGWGRDYGYTF. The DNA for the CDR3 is TGTGCCAGCAGCCTCGAATCGGGGTGGGGCAGGGACTATGGCTACACCTTC.

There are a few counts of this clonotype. The CDR3: CASSRPSGGDNEQFF. Here the CDR3 DNA reads TGCGCCAGCAGCCGACCTAGCGGGGGGGACAATGAGCAGTTCTTC. The rearrangement links TRBV4-1 to TRBJ2-1, with 12 nucleotides matching TRBD2. The CDR3 totals 15 residues. With 4 bases clipped from V and 5 bases from J, the junction kept 3 bases outside the gene matches. CDR1 and CDR2 (germline): MGHRA, YSYEKL.

The DNA of the CDR3 is TGTGCCAGCAGCGCGGTGCTGAACGGGGCTAATGAAAAACTGTTTTTT. It yields the protein CASSAVLNGANEKLFF. V usage is TRBV5-6 and J usage is TRBJ1-4; D remains unclear. This CDR3 comprises 16 residues. The V gene lost 4 bases and the J gene lost 3 bases, with 16 bases spanning the gap. CDR1 SGHDT and CDR2 YYEEEE come from the germline V gene.

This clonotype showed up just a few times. CDR3 in amino acids: CASSLGTALSARQFF. CDR3 in DNA: TGTGCCAGCAGCTTAGGGACAGCCCTTTCTGCAAGGCAGTTCTTC. V is TRBV7-9 and J is TRBJ2-1; D perhaps matches TRBD1 (6 bases). There are 15 residues in the CDR3. Germline loops: CDR1 SEHNR, CDR2 FQNEAQ (reference sequence). V was clipped by 1 base and J by 12 bases, with 19 bases between them.

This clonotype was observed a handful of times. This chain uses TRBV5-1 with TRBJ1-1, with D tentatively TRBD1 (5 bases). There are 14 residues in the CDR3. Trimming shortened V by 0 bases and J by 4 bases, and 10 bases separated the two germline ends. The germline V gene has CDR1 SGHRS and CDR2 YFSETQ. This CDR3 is CASSLERQGTEAFF. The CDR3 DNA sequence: TGCGCCAGCAGCTTGGAGAGGCAGGGCACTGAAGCTTTCTTT.

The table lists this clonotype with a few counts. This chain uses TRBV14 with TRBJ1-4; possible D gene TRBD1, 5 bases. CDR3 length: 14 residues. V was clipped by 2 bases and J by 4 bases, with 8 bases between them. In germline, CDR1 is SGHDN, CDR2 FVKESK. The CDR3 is CASSQQRGNEKLFF. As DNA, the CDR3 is TGTGCCAGCAGCCAACAGAGGGGTAATGAAAAACTGTTTTTT.

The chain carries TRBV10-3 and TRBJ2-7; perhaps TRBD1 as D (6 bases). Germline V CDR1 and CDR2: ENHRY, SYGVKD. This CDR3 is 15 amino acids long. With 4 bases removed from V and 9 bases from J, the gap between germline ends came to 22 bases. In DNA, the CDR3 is TGTGCCATCAGTGTCGAACAGGGCCCCAGTTGGGTGCAGTACTTC. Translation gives CAISVEQGPSWVQYF.

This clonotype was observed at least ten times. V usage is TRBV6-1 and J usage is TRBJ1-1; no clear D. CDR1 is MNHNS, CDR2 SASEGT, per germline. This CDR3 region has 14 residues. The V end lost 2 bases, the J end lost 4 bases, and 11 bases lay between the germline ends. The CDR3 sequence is CASSESSLSTEAFF. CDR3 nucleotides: TGTGCCAGCAGTGAAAGTTCCCTGAGCACTGAAGCTTTCTTT.

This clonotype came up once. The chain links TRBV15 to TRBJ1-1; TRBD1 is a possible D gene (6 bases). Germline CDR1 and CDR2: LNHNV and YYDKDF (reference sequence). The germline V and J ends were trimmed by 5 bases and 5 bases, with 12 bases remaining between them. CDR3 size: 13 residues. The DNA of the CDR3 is TGTGCCACCAGCCCAGGGGTAAGGACTGAAGCTTTCTTT. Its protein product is CATSPGVRTEAFF. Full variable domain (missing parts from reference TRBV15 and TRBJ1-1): DAMVIQNPRYQVTQFGKPVTLSCSQTLNHNVMYWYQQKSSQAPKLLFHYYDKDFNNEADTPDNFQSRRPNTSFCFLDIRSPGLGDTAMYLCATSPGVRTEAFFGQGTRLTVV.

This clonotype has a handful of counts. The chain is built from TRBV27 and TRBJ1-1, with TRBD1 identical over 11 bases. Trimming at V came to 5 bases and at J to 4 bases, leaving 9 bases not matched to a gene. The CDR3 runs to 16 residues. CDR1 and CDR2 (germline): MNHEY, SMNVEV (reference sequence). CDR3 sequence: CASSPAPGQGGTEAFF. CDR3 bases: TGTGCCAGCAGTCCAGCCCCGGGACAGGGGGGCACTGAAGCTTTCTTT.

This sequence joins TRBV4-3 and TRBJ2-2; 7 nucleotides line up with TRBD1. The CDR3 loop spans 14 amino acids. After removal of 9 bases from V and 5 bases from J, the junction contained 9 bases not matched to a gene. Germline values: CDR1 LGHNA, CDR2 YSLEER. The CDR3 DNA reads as TGCGCCAGTTCGACGACAGGGTCGACCGGGGAGCTGTTTTTT. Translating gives CASSTTGSTGELFF.

The CDR3 DNA follows: TGCAGTGCTAGCGTGCCCGGACAGGGGGCAAGTGAGCAGTACTTC. Translating gives CSASVPGQGASEQYF. V and J are TRBV20-1 and TRBJ2-7, with 11 bases fitting TRBD1. The ends lost 3 bases at V and 7 bases at J; junction bases unmatched: 11. The germline CDR1 and CDR2 sequences are DFQATT and SNEGSKA (reference sequence). CDR3 length: 15 residues.

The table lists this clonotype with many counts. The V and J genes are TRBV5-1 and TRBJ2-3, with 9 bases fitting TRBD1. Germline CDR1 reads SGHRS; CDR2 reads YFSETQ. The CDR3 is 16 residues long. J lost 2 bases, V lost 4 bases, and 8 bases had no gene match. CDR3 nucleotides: TGCGCCAGCAGCCCCGGGGACAGGGCCAACACAGATACGCAGTATTTT. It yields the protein CASSPGDRANTDTQYF. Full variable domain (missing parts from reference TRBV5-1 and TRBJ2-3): KAGVTQTPRYLIKTRGQQVTLSCSPISGHRSVSWYQQTPGQGLQFLFEYFSETQRNKGNFPGRFSGRQFSNSRSEMNVSTLELGDSALYLCASSPGDRANTDTQYFGPGTRLTVL.

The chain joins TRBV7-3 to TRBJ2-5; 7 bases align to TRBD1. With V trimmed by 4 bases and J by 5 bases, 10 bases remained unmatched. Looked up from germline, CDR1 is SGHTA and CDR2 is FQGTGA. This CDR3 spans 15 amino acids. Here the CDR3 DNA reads TGTGCCAGCAGCTCTGTGACAGGGAGTCCGGAGACCCAGTACTTC. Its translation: CASSSVTGSPETQYF.

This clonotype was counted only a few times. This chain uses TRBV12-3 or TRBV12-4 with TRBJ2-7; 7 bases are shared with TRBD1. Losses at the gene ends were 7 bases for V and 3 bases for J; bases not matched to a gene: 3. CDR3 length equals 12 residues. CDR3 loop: CASTRDSYEQYF. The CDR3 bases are TGTGCCAGCACCCGGGACAGCTACGAGCAGTACTTC.

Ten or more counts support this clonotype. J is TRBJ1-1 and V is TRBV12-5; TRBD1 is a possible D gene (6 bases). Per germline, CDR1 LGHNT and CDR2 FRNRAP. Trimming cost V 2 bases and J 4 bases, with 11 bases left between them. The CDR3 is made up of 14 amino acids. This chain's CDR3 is CASGLQGTSTEAFF. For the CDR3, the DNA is TGTGCTAGTGGTTTGCAGGGGACCTCCACTGAAGCTTTCTTT.